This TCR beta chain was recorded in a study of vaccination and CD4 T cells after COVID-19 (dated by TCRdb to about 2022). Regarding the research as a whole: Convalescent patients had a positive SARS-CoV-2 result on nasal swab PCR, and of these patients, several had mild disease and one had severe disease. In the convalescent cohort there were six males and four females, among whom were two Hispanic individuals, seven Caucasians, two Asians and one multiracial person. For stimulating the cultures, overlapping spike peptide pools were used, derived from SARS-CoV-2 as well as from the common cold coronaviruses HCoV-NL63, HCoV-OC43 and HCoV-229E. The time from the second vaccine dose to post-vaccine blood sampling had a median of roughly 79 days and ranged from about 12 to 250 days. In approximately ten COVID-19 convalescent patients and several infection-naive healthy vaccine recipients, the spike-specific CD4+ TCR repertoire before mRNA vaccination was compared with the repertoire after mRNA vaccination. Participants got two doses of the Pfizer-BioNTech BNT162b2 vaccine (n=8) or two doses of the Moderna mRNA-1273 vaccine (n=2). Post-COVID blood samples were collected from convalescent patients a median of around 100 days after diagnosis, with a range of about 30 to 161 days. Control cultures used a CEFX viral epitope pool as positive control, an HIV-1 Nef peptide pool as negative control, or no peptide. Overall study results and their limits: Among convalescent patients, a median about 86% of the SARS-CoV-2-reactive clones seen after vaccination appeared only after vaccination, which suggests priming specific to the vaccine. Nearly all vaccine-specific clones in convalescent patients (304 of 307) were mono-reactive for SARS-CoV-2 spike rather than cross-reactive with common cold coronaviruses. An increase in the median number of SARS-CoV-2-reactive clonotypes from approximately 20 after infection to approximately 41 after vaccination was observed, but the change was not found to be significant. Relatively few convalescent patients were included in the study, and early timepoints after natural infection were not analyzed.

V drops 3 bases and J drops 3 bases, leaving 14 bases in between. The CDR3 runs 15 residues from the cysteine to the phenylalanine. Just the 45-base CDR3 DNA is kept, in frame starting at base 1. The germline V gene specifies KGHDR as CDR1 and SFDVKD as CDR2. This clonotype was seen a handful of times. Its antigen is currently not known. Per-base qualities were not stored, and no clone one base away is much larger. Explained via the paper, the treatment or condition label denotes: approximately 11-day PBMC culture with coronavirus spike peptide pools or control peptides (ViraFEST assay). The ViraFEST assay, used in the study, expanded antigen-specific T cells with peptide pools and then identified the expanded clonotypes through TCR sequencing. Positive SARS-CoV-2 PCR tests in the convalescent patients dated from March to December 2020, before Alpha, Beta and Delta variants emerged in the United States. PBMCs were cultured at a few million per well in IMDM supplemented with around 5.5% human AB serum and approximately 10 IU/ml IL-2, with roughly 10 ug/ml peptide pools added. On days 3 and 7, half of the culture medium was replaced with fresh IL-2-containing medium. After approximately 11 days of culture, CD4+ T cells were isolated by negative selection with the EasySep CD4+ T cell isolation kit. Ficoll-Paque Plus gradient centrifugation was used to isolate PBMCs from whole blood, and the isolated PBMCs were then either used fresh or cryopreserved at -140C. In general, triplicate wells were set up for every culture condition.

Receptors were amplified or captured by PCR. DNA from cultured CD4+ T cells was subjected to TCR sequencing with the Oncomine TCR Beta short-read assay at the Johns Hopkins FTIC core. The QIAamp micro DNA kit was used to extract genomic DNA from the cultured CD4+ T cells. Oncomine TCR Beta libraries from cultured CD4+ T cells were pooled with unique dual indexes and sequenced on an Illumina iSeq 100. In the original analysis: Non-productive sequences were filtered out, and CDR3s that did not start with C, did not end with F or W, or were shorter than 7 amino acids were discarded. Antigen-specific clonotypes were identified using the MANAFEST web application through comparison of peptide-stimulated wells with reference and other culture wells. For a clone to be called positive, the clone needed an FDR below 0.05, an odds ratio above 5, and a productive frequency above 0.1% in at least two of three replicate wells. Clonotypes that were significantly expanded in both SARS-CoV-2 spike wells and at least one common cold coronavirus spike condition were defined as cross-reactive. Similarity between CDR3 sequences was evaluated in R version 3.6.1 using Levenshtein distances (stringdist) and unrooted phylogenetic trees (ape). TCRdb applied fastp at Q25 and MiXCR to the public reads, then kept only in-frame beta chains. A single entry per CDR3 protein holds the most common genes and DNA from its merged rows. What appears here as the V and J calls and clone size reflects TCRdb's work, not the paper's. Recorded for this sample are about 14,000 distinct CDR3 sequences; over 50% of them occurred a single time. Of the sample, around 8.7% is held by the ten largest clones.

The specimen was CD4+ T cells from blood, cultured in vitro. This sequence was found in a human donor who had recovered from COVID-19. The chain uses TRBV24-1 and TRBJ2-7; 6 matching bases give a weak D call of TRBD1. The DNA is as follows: TGTGCCACCAGTGATCCCTCGACAGGTATCTACGAGCAGTACTTC. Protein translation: CATSDPSTGIYEQYF.